The 27 T cell receptor beta chains below were found in one sample sequenced in a study of Tregs in tolerant kidney transplant recipients (dated by TCRdb to between 2018 and 2021). Preparation of the library involved the immunoSEQ multiplex PCR assay. TCRdb holds this immuneACCESS table with in-frame rearrangements only. Some clones are missing; in checked studies, unresolved V genes explain under half, and the rest has no known cause. The sample yields roughly 70,000 clones; over 80% were counted once. The top ten clones comprise approximately 4.8% of the sample. The sequenced sample consisted of CD4+ T cells from blood. The receptor set was obtained from a human donor in good health.

This chain uses TRBV4-3 with TRBJ2-1, with TRBD2 identical over 7 bases. In germline, CDR1 is LGHNA, CDR2 YSLEER. The J segment lost 5 bases and the V segment lost 3 bases, leaving 10 bases of the junction unmatched. CDR3 length equals 16 residues. The CDR3 loop reads CASSQGRGDPDNEQFF. CDR3 nucleotide sequence: TGCGCCAGCAGCCAGGGACGGGGGGACCCCGACAATGAGCAGTTCTTC.

The V and J genes are TRBV7-2 and TRBJ2-2; D is unclear. Germline V gene sequence: CDR1 SGHTA, CDR2 FQGNSA. The CDR3 spans 15 residues. V shed 2 bases and J shed 8 bases, with 15 bases lying between them. CDR3 nucleotides: TGTGCCAGCAGCTTATGGTCGGAGATTTGGGGGGAGCTGTTTTTT. Translation: CASSLWSEIWGELFF.

This clone occurred once. The gene calls are TRBV5-1 and TRBJ2-3; the D is unclear. CDR1 SGHRS and CDR2 YFSETQ come from the germline V gene. The CDR3 is 14 amino acids. V was clipped by 3 bases and J by 1 base, with 9 bases between them. The CDR3 nucleotides read TGCGCCAGCAGCTACTGGCAGGGCACAGATACGCAGTATTTT. It encodes CASSYWQGTDTQYF.

The chain carries TRBV11-1 and TRBJ2-5, with 7 bases that match TRBD2. Germline assignment: CDR1 SGHAT and CDR2 FQDESV (reference sequence). The CDR3 sequence is 14 residues long. After removal of 2 bases from V and 4 bases from J, the junction contained 4 bases not matched to a gene. CDR3 protein: CASSLRLAGETQYF. DNA of the CDR3: TGTGCCAGCAGCTTAAGGTTAGCGGGAGAGACCCAGTACTTC. The variable domain in full, with the rest retrieved from reference TRBV11-1 and TRBJ2-5, is EAEVAQSPRYKITEKSQAVAFWCDPISGHATLYWYRQILGQGPELLVQFQDESVVDDSQLPKDRFSAERLKGVDSTLKIQPAELGDSAMYLCASSLRLAGETQYFGPGTRLLVL.

V and J are TRBV9 and TRBJ2-1; possibly TRBD2 for D (5 bases). The CDR3 runs to 15 residues. V was pared by 3 bases and J by 0 bases, with 10 bases between. Germline lookup yields CDR1 SGDLS and CDR2 YYNGEE. This CDR3 is CASSEEAVSYNEQFF. In DNA form, the CDR3 reads TGTGCCAGCAGCGAAGAAGCGGTCTCCTACAATGAGCAGTTCTTC.

The J gene is TRBJ2-2, the V gene TRBV18, with a weak D call TRBD1 (7 bases). CDR3 length equals 14 residues. CDR1 is KGHSH and CDR2 is LQKENI in the germline V gene. Trimming took off 6 bases at V and 8 bases at J, with 16 bases between the two ends. The CDR3 DNA reads as TGTGCCAGCTCGGACTACAGGGGCGGTGGGGAGCTGTTTTTT. This translates into CASSDYRGGGELFF. Together with reference TRBV18 and TRBJ2-2, the CDR3 gives the full variable domain: NAGVMQNPRHLVRRRGQEARLRCSPMKGHSHVYWYRQLPEEGLKFMVYLQKENIIDESGMPKERFSAEFPKEGPSILRIQQVVRGDSAAYFCASSDYRGGGELFFGEGSRLTVL.

The J gene is TRBJ2-2, the V gene TRBV12-5; 7 positions agree with TRBD1. Germline lookup yields CDR1 LGHNT and CDR2 FRNRAP. V was clipped by 0 bases and J by 5 bases; unmatched bases: 9. CDR3 size: 17 residues. The CDR3 coding sequence is TGTGCTAGTGGTTTGGTCCTGACAGGGTCGTTTACCGGGGAGCTGTTTTTT. It codes for CASGLVLTGSFTGELFF.

On this clone: Other DNA sequences of this sample code for an identical CDR3. The J gene is TRBJ2-3, the V gene TRBV10-3; D not resolved. This CDR3 is 12 amino acids long. Looked up from germline, CDR1 is ENHRY and CDR2 is SYGVKD. Trimming took off 4 bases at V and 2 bases at J, with 4 bases between the two ends. CDR3: CAISGSTDTQYF. CDR3 bases: TGTGCCATCAGTGGCTCCACAGATACGCAGTATTTT.

V gene TRBV11-2 combines with J gene TRBJ2-3, with TRBD2 matching over 10 bases. Germline CDR1 and CDR2: SGHAT and FQNNGV. The CDR3 contains 17 residues. J gave up 6 bases and V 5 bases, and 14 bases lay outside the gene matches. The CDR3 spells CASSQFQAGGTGDTQYF. CDR3 in DNA: TGTGCCAGCAGCCAATTCCAAGCGGGAGGGACGGGGGATACGCAGTATTTT.

The V call is TRBV6-5, the J call TRBJ1-5, with D possibly being TRBD1 (5 bases). There are 15 residues in the CDR3. Trimming took off 0 bases at V and 7 bases at J, with 13 bases between the two ends. Germline CDR1 reads MNHEY; CDR2 reads SVGAGI. The CDR3 DNA reads TGTGCCAGCAGTTACTCGACGCAGGGCGGGCAGCCCCAGCATTTT. It translates to CASSYSTQGGQPQHF.

The V and J genes are TRBV7-2 and TRBJ1-2; D is ambiguous. The germline V gene encodes CDR1 SGHTA and CDR2 FQGNSA. CDR3 size: 12 residues. V shed 2 bases and J shed 8 bases, with 9 bases lying between them. This chain's CDR3 is CASSLLGWGYTF. CDR3 bases: TGTGCCAGCAGCTTATTAGGATGGGGCTACACCTTC.

The chain is built from TRBV6-1 and TRBJ1-4, with D hard to call. The CDR3 spans 13 residues. CDR1 and CDR2 from the germline V gene are MNHNS and SASEGT. Deletions cut 10 bases from V and 0 bases from J, with 9 bases between. CDR3 bases: TGTGCCACCAGAGGTGCAACTAATGAAAAACTGTTTTTT. Amino acid sequence: CATRGATNEKLFF.

V usage is TRBV19 and J usage is TRBJ1-2; the D gene is possibly TRBD1 (5 bases). Germline-derived CDR1 and CDR2 are LNHDA and SQIVND (reference sequence). The CDR3 loop spans 15 amino acids. V lost 3 bases, J lost 8 bases, and 19 bases lay in between. The CDR3 loop reads CASSIGQQLGGGYTF. The CDR3 nucleotides are TGTGCCAGTAGTATTGGCCAGCAGCTGGGGGGAGGCTACACCTTC.

The V gene is TRBV5-5, the J gene TRBJ2-7; D perhaps matches TRBD2 (5 bases). Germline V gives CDR1 SGHKS, CDR2 YYEKEE (reference sequence). The CDR3 runs to 15 residues. V was cut by 2 bases and J by 1 base, with 13 bases left in between. CDR3 nucleotides: TGTGCCAGCAGCTTAGGTGGGAGTCTATCCTACGAGCAGTACTTC. It translates to CASSLGGSLSYEQYF.

CDR3 DNA sequence: TGTGCCAGCAGCCGGGGAGGACAGGGTACAGATACGCAGTATTTT. This translates into CASSRGGQGTDTQYF. V is TRBV28 and J is TRBJ2-3; TRBD1 agrees at 8 bases. V was pared by 6 bases and J by 3 bases, with 8 bases of the junction left unmatched. The germline V gene encodes CDR1 MDHEN and CDR2 SYDVKM. The CDR3 consists of 15 residues.

The count of this clone is one. CDR3 sequence reads: CASSPGGVSQPQHF. In nucleotides, the CDR3 is TGTGCCAGCAGCCCGGGGGGGGTCAGTCAGCCCCAGCATTTT. The chain carries TRBV5-6 and TRBJ1-5; a possible D gene is TRBD1 (5 bases). V was trimmed by 4 bases and J by 6 bases, leaving 14 bases between them. CDR1 and CDR2 (germline): SGHDT, YYEEEE. The CDR3 loop spans 14 amino acids.

This clone was picked up one time. The chain uses TRBV6-1 and TRBJ1-3; no clear D. This CDR3 region has 16 residues. Trimming pared 3 bases from V and 0 bases from J, leaving 12 bases between. Germline V gene data show CDR1 as MNHNS and CDR2 as SASEGT. CDR3 coding DNA: TGTGCCAGCAGTGACAGGCAGATGAGCTCTGGAAACACCATATATTTT. Its translation: CASSDRQMSSGNTIYF.

V gene TRBV5-1 combines with J gene TRBJ2-7, with D possibly TRBD1 on 5 matching bases. The ends were cut back, 2 bases at V and 2 bases at J, with 11 bases in the middle. This CDR3 contains 14 residues. From germline, CDR1 is SGHRS and CDR2 YFSETQ. This CDR3 reads CASSLPDRPYEQYF. The CDR3 DNA is TGCGCCAGCAGCTTACCAGACAGACCCTACGAGCAGTACTTC.

This clone has more than one count but fewer than ten. This chain connects TRBV6-1 to TRBJ2-1; weak D call: TRBD1 (5 bases). Germline values: CDR1 MNHNS, CDR2 SASEGT. Between the trimmed V and J ends, which lost 6 bases and 0 bases, there was a span of 12 bases. The CDR3 loop spans 15 amino acids. The CDR3 region has the DNA TGTGCCAGCAGCCTAGGGGATAGCTCCTACAATGAGCAGTTCTTC. It translates to CASSLGDSSYNEQFF.

The V and J genes are TRBV4-3 and TRBJ1-3, with 10 bases matching TRBD1. The trim removed 3 bases at V and 0 bases at J, leaving 11 bases unmatched. The CDR3 extends over 19 amino acids. CDR1 LGHNA and CDR2 YSLEER come from the germline V gene. Here the CDR3 DNA reads TGCGCCAGCAGCCACCTATCCGGGACAGGGGAATACTCTGGAAACACCATATATTTT. It translates to CASSHLSGTGEYSGNTIYF.

The chain employs TRBV10-1 and TRBJ2-7, with D perhaps TRBD1 (6 bases). This CDR3 comprises 13 residues. Trimming removed 2 bases at V and 6 bases at J, with 11 bases between. The germline V gene encodes CDR1 WNHNN and CDR2 SYGVQD (reference sequence). The CDR3 spells CASSERGTVEQYF. CDR3 DNA: TGCGCCAGCAGTGAGAGGGGGACGGTCGAGCAGTACTTC.

V and J are TRBV4-1 and TRBJ2-7; D gene ambiguous. The length of the CDR3 is 14 residues. The V end was cut by 1 base, the J end by 2 bases, with 9 bases between. CDR1 and CDR2 from the germline V gene are MGHRA and YSYEKL. In nucleotides, the CDR3 is TGCGCCAGCAGCCAAGTTGCCCTGACCTACGAGCAGTACTTC. Its protein is CASSQVALTYEQYF.

This clone was seen only once. The V and J genes are TRBV7-3 and TRBJ2-2, with TRBD1 identical over 7 bases. V shed 1 base and J 3 bases; nucleotides not matched to a gene: 5. The V gene's germline CDR1 is SGHTA and CDR2 FQGTGA. There are 16 residues in the CDR3. The CDR3 is CASSLKLTGHTGELFF. The CDR3 nucleotides read TGTGCCAGCAGCTTAAAACTGACAGGGCACACCGGGGAGCTGTTTTTT.

CDR3 sequence reads: CASGGDGRYGYTF. CDR3 coding DNA: TGCGCCAGCGGCGGAGATGGCCGTTATGGCTACACCTTC. V and J are TRBV5-1 and TRBJ1-2; D gene ambiguous. CDR1 is SGHRS, CDR2 YFSETQ, per germline. CDR3 length equals 13 residues. V shed 7 bases and J shed 5 bases, with 15 bases lying between them.

This rearrangement joins TRBV5-1 to TRBJ1-4; D unresolved. CDR3 length equals 13 residues. CDR1 and CDR2 from the germline V gene are SGHRS and YFSETQ. V dropped 0 bases and J dropped 5 bases, with 5 bases sitting between them. The CDR3 sequence is CASSLGRNEKLFF. The CDR3 DNA reads TGCGCCAGCAGCTTGGGGCGGAATGAAAAACTGTTTTTT.

V and J are TRBV19 and TRBJ1-2; 8 bases agree with TRBD1. With V trimmed by 3 bases and J by 3 bases, 6 bases remained unmatched. Germline V lookup: CDR1 LNHDA, CDR2 SQIVND (reference sequence). The CDR3 runs 15 residues. CDR3 DNA sequence: TGTGCCAGTAGTATCCAGACAGGGGTTCACTATGGCTACACCTTC. Amino acid sequence: CASSIQTGVHYGYTF. Variable domain in full (rest from reference TRBV19 and TRBJ1-2): DGGITQSPKYLFRKEGQNVTLSCEQNLNHDAMYWYRQDPGQGLRLIYYSQIVNDFQKGDIAEGYSVSREKKESFPLTVTSAQKNPTAFYLCASSIQTGVHYGYTFGSGTRLTVV.

The chain employs TRBV18 and TRBJ2-3, with 7 bases fitting TRBD2. In germline, CDR1 is KGHSH, CDR2 LQKENI. The length of the CDR3 is 16 residues. The J segment lost 2 bases and the V segment lost 3 bases, leaving 8 bases of the junction unmatched. The CDR3 loop is CASSPVLANPTDTQYF. CDR3 bases: TGTGCCAGCTCACCGGTACTAGCGAACCCCACAGATACGCAGTATTTT.